The next 23 T cell receptor beta chains were all read from a single sample in a study of cytomegalovirus exposure and HLA in healthy donors. The PCR had 60 Vbeta and 13 Jbeta primers. Sequencing used immunoSEQ multiplex PCR; TCRdb keeps in-frame clones, though not all of them. This table has approximately 190,000 clones, approximately 80% appearing once. The sample consisted of PBMCs. Every receptor here comes from a woman in her twenties or thirties in good health and CMV-seronegative.

This clone was found a few times. This chain connects TRBV4-1 to TRBJ1-1, with TRBD1 matching 8 bases. The CDR3 totals 14 residues. Germline V gives CDR1 MGHRA, CDR2 YSYEKL. J lost 5 bases, V lost 3 bases, and 5 bases had no gene match. CDR3 protein: CASSHTGGNTEAFF. CDR3 DNA: TGCGCCAGCAGCCATACAGGGGGGAATACTGAAGCTTTCTTT.

The chain uses TRBV10-1 and TRBJ2-6; TRBD2 aligns across 7 bases. Trimming at V came to 2 bases and at J to 1 base, leaving 5 bases not matched to a gene. Per germline, CDR1 WNHNN and CDR2 SYGVQD (reference sequence). This CDR3 has 17 amino acids. The CDR3 region has the DNA TGCGCCAGCAGTGAGGGACTAGGGACTTCTGGGGCCAACGTCCTGACTTTC. Amino acid sequence: CASSEGLGTSGANVLTF.

The V and J genes are TRBV5-1 and TRBJ1-6; maybe TRBD1 (5 bases). With 0 bases removed from V and 8 bases from J, the gap between germline ends came to 12 bases. In germline, CDR1 is SGHRS, CDR2 YFSETQ. The CDR3 is made up of 15 amino acids. The chain's CDR3 is CASSLDGTNYSPLHF. As DNA, the CDR3 is TGCGCCAGCAGCTTGGACGGGACTAATTATTCACCCCTCCACTTT.

The CDR3 DNA sequence: TGTGCCAGCAGCTTCCCCCTAAGGCTAGCGGGAGGGCCACACGAGCAGTACTTC. Its protein is CASSFPLRLAGGPHEQYF. The chain combines TRBV5-5 with TRBJ2-7, with 12 bases aligning to TRBD2. Germline assignment: CDR1 SGHKS and CDR2 YYEKEE (reference sequence). Germline trimming cut 2 bases from V and 5 bases from J; bases unmatched to any gene: 14. There are 18 residues in the CDR3.

The rearrangement links TRBV19 to TRBJ1-5; D might be TRBD1 (6 bases). The germline V gene has CDR1 LNHDA and CDR2 SQIVND (reference sequence). Trimming took off 5 bases at V and 4 bases at J, with 12 bases between the two ends. CDR3 length equals 14 residues. Here the CDR3 reads CASSYRELNQPQHF. The CDR3 region has the DNA TGTGCCAGTAGTTACAGGGAGCTGAATCAGCCCCAGCATTTT. The full variable domain, with the rest looked up from reference TRBV19 and TRBJ1-5, is DGGITQSPKYLFRKEGQNVTLSCEQNLNHDAMYWYRQDPGQGLRLIYYSQIVNDFQKGDIAEGYSVSREKKESFPLTVTSAQKNPTAFYLCASSYRELNQPQHFGDGTRLSIL.

The sample holds a few counts of this clone. The chain has TRBV5-1 and TRBJ1-1; 7 bases agree with TRBD1. The germline V gene has CDR1 SGHRS and CDR2 YFSETQ. The CDR3 extends over 15 amino acids. V trimming: 7 bases; J trimming: 2 bases; junction bases outside the gene matches: 11. The CDR3 reads CASSPGGNTNTEAFF. The CDR3 DNA reads TGCGCCAGCTCTCCAGGGGGTAATACCAACACTGAAGCTTTCTTT.

The gene calls are TRBV9 and TRBJ2-2; tentatively, D is TRBD2 (6 bases). This CDR3 contains 16 residues. In germline, CDR1 is SGDLS, CDR2 YYNGEE. V was shortened by 4 bases and J by 6 bases, with 19 bases between the two germline ends. The CDR3 nucleotides read TGTGCCAGCAGCCCGCCCCCCCCAGGCGGGGCCGGGGAGCTGTTTTTT. It codes for CASSPPPPGGAGELFF.

About this clone itself: At the DNA level, this CDR3 is encoded by other sequences in the same sample as well. As DNA, the CDR3 is TGTGCCAGCAGTTTTGGGACAGCCTACGAGCAGTACTTC. Translation: CASSFGTAYEQYF. The chain has TRBV27 and TRBJ2-7; 7 nucleotides match TRBD1. V was pared by 3 bases and J by 2 bases, with 1 base of the junction left unmatched. The CDR3 is 13 amino acids. Looked up from germline, CDR1 is MNHEY and CDR2 is SMNVEV (reference sequence).

This clone was counted between two and nine times. The chain carries TRBV29-1 and TRBJ1-2; D is uncertain. Trimming took off 6 bases at V and 0 bases at J, with 20 bases between the two ends. The CDR3 totals 16 residues. Germline V lookup: CDR1 SQVTM, CDR2 ANQGSEA. This CDR3 is CSVSFRGGLSNYGYTF. The CDR3 coding sequence is TGCAGCGTCTCCTTTCGGGGAGGACTCTCTAACTATGGCTACACCTTC. The whole variable domain, remainder taken from reference TRBV29-1 and TRBJ1-2, is SAVISQKPSRDICQRGTSLTIQCQVDSQVTMMFWYRQQPGQSLTLIATANQGSEATYESGFVIDKFPISRPNLTFSTLTVSNMSPEDSSIYLCSVSFRGGLSNYGYTFGSGTRLTVV.

This rearrangement joins TRBV9 to TRBJ2-1, with TRBD2 matching over 7 bases. This CDR3 comprises 16 residues. Germline assignment: CDR1 SGDLS and CDR2 YYNGEE. Unmatched junction bases numbered 11, after V lost 5 bases and J lost 3 bases. The CDR3 region is CASSTAGSAFYNEQFF. CDR3 nucleotide sequence: TGTGCCAGCAGTACAGCGGGATCCGCCTTCTACAATGAGCAGTTCTTC.

The gene calls are TRBV7-9 and TRBJ1-5, with a tentative D call TRBD1 (6 bases). The CDR3 has 17 amino acids. From germline, CDR1 is SEHNR and CDR2 FQNEAQ (reference sequence). The V and J ends lost 5 bases and 2 bases respectively, with 19 bases between them. In DNA form, the CDR3 reads TGTGCCAGCAGCAGAACCGTGATGGGGGCGGGCAATCAGCCCCAGCATTTT. It specifies CASSRTVMGAGNQPQHF. Using reference TRBV7-9 and TRBJ1-5 for the parts outside the CDR3, the full variable domain is DTGVSQNPRHKITKRGQNVTFRCDPISEHNRLYWYRQTLGQGPEFLTYFQNEAQLEKSRLLSDRFSAERPKGSFSTLEIQRTEQGDSAMYLCASSRTVMGAGNQPQHFGDGTRLSIL.

This chain joins TRBV27 and TRBJ2-6; 9 nucleotides align to TRBD1. V dropped 5 bases and J dropped 1; count of bases not matched to a gene: 6. The CDR3 loop spans 17 amino acids. Germline CDR1 is MNHEY and CDR2 is SMNVEV (reference sequence). As DNA, the CDR3 is TGTGCCAGCAGTAAGGACAGGGGTAGTTCTGGGGCCAACGTCCTGACTTTC. Translating it yields CASSKDRGSSGANVLTF.

As for this clone: The DNA is omitted, as the CDR3 cannot be located on it reliably, and the CDR3 follows TCRdb's listing. V usage is TRBV4-2 and J usage is TRBJ1-1; no check of the table's D call, TRBD1, against the DNA was made. CDR1 and CDR2 (germline): LGHNA, YNFKEQ. The CDR3 sequence runs 18 residues, both termini included. The CDR3: CASSQYFGTGGPGVKLSF.

V gene TRBV10-3 combines with J gene TRBJ2-2; tentative D call: TRBD2 (6 bases). V lost 4 bases and J lost 0, with 15 bases in between. This CDR3 region has 17 residues. Looked up from germline, CDR1 is ENHRY and CDR2 is SYGVKD. The CDR3 protein is CAISGGTRLANTGELFF. The CDR3 DNA reads as TGTGCCATCAGTGGCGGTACGAGACTAGCGAACACCGGGGAGCTGTTTTTT.

Written as DNA, the CDR3 is TGTGCCAGTAGTATGTCGTCCTACAATGAGCAGTTCTTC. Translated, it gives CASSMSSYNEQFF. The V gene is TRBV19, the J gene TRBJ2-1; D uncertain. Germline loops: CDR1 LNHDA, CDR2 SQIVND (reference sequence). This CDR3 contains 13 residues. Trimming stripped 3 bases from V and 1 base from J, with 4 bases between.

The DNA for the CDR3 is TGTGCTAGTGGTTTGGCTACCCGAGCGGGGTATACGCAGTATTTT. This sequence encodes CASGLATRAGYTQYF. The chain has TRBV12-5 and TRBJ2-3, with TRBD2 matching 7 bases. There are 15 residues in the CDR3. Germline-derived CDR1 and CDR2 are LGHNT and FRNRAP. V lost 1 base and J lost 7; bases outside the gene matches: 8.

The chain combines TRBV5-3 with TRBJ2-7, with D uncertain. TRBV5-3 is placed among ORFs of uncertain function. V was shortened by 7 bases and J by 5 bases, with 13 bases between the two germline ends. This CDR3 region has 12 residues. The CDR3 DNA reads TGTGCCAGACCCCCCCCAGTCAACGAGCAGTACTTC. Its translation is CARPPPVNEQYF.

The chain joins TRBV2 to TRBJ1-1; possible D gene TRBD1, 5 bases. V was clipped by 6 bases and J by 10 bases, with 9 bases between them. The CDR3 has 10 amino acids. Germline CDR1 SNHLY, CDR2 FYNNEI. CDR3 region: CASRGGGAFF. CDR3 nucleotide sequence: TGTGCCAGCAGGGGGGGAGGAGCTTTCTTT. Drawing the rest from reference TRBV2 and TRBJ1-1, the complete variable domain is EPEVTQTPSHQVTQMGQEVILRCVPISNHLYFYWYRQILGQKVEFLVSFYNNEISEKSEIFDDQFSVERPDGSNFTLKIRSTKLEDSAMYFCASRGGGAFFGQGTRLTVV.

This clone was recorded a few times. The chain recombines TRBV4-1 with TRBJ2-5; 10 bases are a match to TRBD1. Germline assignment: CDR1 MGHRA and CDR2 YSYEKL. Trimming at V came to 5 bases and at J to 5 bases, leaving 8 bases not matched to a gene. The CDR3 spans 15 residues. In nucleotides, the CDR3 is TGCGCCAGCAGCTCCCGGACAGGGGGGCCGGAGACCCAGTACTTC. Protein sequence: CASSSRTGGPETQYF.

V and J are TRBV7-9 and TRBJ2-3; possibly TRBD2 for D (5 bases). V was cut by 7 bases and J by 6 bases, with 11 bases left in between. The CDR3 sequence is 12 residues long. Germline CDR1 reads SEHNR; CDR2 reads FQNEAQ (reference sequence). The CDR3, as DNA: TGTGCCAGCAAATCTAGCCTCGATACGCAGTATTTT. Residues: CASKSSLDTQYF.

This chain joins TRBV19 and TRBJ1-5, with D unclear. CDR3 size: 15 residues. Per germline, CDR1 LNHDA and CDR2 SQIVND (reference sequence). The V gene lost 6 bases and the J gene lost 2 bases, with 14 bases spanning the gap. The CDR3 bases are TGTGCCAGTAGAGCGGGTATTCGGGGCAATCAGCCCCAGCATTTT. It codes for CASRAGIRGNQPQHF.

The chain's CDR3 is CASSYTSGLSYNEQFF. The CDR3 DNA reads as TGTGCCAGCAGTTACACTAGCGGCCTCTCCTACAATGAGCAGTTCTTC. This chain connects TRBV6-5 to TRBJ2-1; 8 bases map to TRBD2. Germline assignment: CDR1 MNHEY and CDR2 SVGAGI. This CDR3 region has 16 residues. The V gene end was trimmed by 2 bases and the J gene end by 0 bases; junction bases not matched to a gene: 3.

This clone was counted a single time. This sample includes further DNA sequences coding for the same CDR3. The gene calls are TRBV18 and TRBJ1-5, with D tentatively TRBD1 (6 bases). There are 15 residues in the CDR3. V was cut by 3 bases and J by 0 bases, with 9 bases left in between. Germline V gene lookup returns CDR1 KGHSH and CDR2 LQKENI. The CDR3 nucleotides are TGTGCCAGCTCACCCGACAGGTATAGCAATCAGCCCCAGCATTTT. Protein sequence: CASSPDRYSNQPQHF.